The sequence of this T cell receptor beta chain was determined in a study of blood T cell repertoires in COVID-19. Study summary: The samples span acute and convalescent COVID-19 from the United States, Italy and Spain. T cells, B-cell-depleted T cells, or PBMCs supplied cDNA or gDNA.

The CDR3 sequence is 15 residues long. The germline V gene has CDR1 MNHEY and CDR2 SVGAGI. V lost 5 bases and J lost 8, with 21 bases in between. Which cohort a participant joined came from the clinical history participants gave. Authors' data handling: The authors estimated nucleated cell counts from reference gene primer amplification. TCRdb's table, derived via immunoSEQ multiplex PCR, lists solely in-frame clones and lacks some. V and J calls and clone size follow that table, whereas D and trimming were derived from the DNA. The profile covers about 230,000 clones, with approximately 88% appearing a single time and around 2.5% taken by the ten largest.

The V call is TRBV6-5, the J call TRBJ1-1; weak D call: TRBD1 (5 bases). Sequences were obtained from PBMCs or T cells enriched from blood (not recorded which). This TCR was sampled from a woman in her thirties or forties with acute COVID-19. The CDR3 DNA is TGTGCCAGCAGTCCGGGACTCTATTTGCTACGGGAAGCTTTCTTT. Encoded protein: CASSPGLYLLREAFF.